This T cell receptor beta chain was sequenced in a study of CD8 T cells in ankylosing spondylitis. MiXCR, run by TCRdb on the 5' RACE reads, gives a single entry per CDR3 protein. The sample has 150,000 to 200,000 distinct CDR3 sequences; roughly 10% are singletons. Unmatched junction bases numbered 6, after V lost 5 bases and J lost 5 bases. CDR3 length equals 15 residues. Sequencing was done on a sample of blood, either unsorted or a sorted T cell fraction (not recorded which). The sequence came from a male donor with ankylosing spondylitis or in good health (not recorded which). This chain connects TRBV12-3 or TRBV12-4 to TRBJ1-5; 10 bases are shared with TRBD1. The CDR3 region has the DNA TGTGCCAGCAGTGCTGACAGGGGGCGCGATCAGCCCCAGCATTTT. It is translated as CASSADRGRDQPQHF.